This entry is about one T cell receptor beta chain. The CDR3 runs 14 residues. Trimming removed 5 bases from V and 7 bases from J; junction bases left unmatched: 8. Germline lookup yields CDR1 KGHDR and CDR2 SFDVKD. These data belong to a study of blood T cell repertoires in COVID-19. Measured with immunoSEQ multiplex PCR; TCRdb has only the in-frame clones, and not every one. The data show around 130,000 clones, around 87% seen once. Sequenced input: peripheral blood. This clonotype originated in a woman aged 55-69 years with acute or convalescent COVID-19. The genes are TRBV24-1 and TRBJ2-7, with TRBD2 identical over 9 bases. The CDR3: CATSGKAGGREQYF. DNA for the CDR3: TGTGCCACCAGTGGCAAAGCGGGAGGCAGGGAGCAGTACTTC.